This is a list of T cell receptor beta chains from one sample in a study of blood T cell repertoires in COVID-19. Method: immunoSEQ multiplex PCR; TCRdb's copy keeps in-frame clones and lacks some. The sample contains tens of thousands of clones, more than 60% of which appear only once. Sequenced material: peripheral blood. The source is a human donor in a cohort sampled during active COVID-19. The CDR3 runs from the conserved cysteine through the conserved F or W.

v_gene: TRBV7-9
CDR3aa: CASSLDSRVGSPLHF

v_gene: TRBV6-2/TRBV6-3
CDR3aa: CASSYSPSRLAGGEFQETQYF

v_gene: TRBV3-1/TRBV3-2
CDR3aa: CASSSTLPGQGYNEQFF

v_gene: TRBV7-8
CDR3aa: CASSSPGTPGRLSPLHF

v_gene: TRBV12-3/TRBV12-4
CDR3aa: CASKGGTDTQYF

v_gene: TRBV5-1
CDR3aa: CASSLTSRVYGYTF

v_gene: TRBV1
CDR3aa: CTRLAPGLAGDGEQFF

v_gene: TRBV12-5
CDR3aa: CASGSETRQFF

v_gene: TRBV7-9
CDR3aa: CASKAGTTYEQYF

v_gene: TRBV6-5
CDR3aa: CASLAAQATEAFF

v_gene: TRBV11-3
CDR3aa: CASRPGTSGGWYQETQYF

v_gene: TRBV19
CDR3aa: CASSQDFTDTQYF

v_gene: TRBV5-1
CDR3aa: CASSLAAGGIYEQYF

v_gene: TRBV4-1
CDR3aa: CASSRAGGRSGANVLTF

v_gene: TRBV4-1
CDR3aa: CASSQKEQGAYNEQFF

v_gene: TRBV18
CDR3aa: CASSPTGQDYGYTF

v_gene: TRBV20-1
CDR3aa: CSATTDYEQYF